Listed below are T cell receptor beta chains from one sample, sequenced in a study of cytomegalovirus exposure and HLA in healthy donors. Clones were read by immunoSEQ multiplex PCR, and TCRdb kept only the in-frame ones, dropping some. This sample carries some 150,000 clones, approximately 80% of them seen once, and the ten largest clones take roughly 7.7%. The sequencing sample was made of PBMCs. Source of these receptors: a woman in her twenties or thirties in good health and CMV-seropositive. The CDR3 runs from the conserved cysteine through the conserved F or W. The D gene is left open where the match is weak. The size of a clone is reported for some rows only, either as once, few or many, or as a class for expanded clones.

abundance: .
v_gene: TRBV19
d_gene: TRBD1
j_gene: TRBJ1-2
CDR3aa: CASLRRGQSSYTF
CDR3nt: TGTGCCAGTCTCAGGCGGGGACAGTCGAGCTACACCTTC

abundance: .
v_gene: TRBV7-8
d_gene: .
j_gene: TRBJ2-1
CDR3aa: CASSLPGGPFF
CDR3nt: TGTGCCAGCAGCTTACCGGGGGGCCCGTTCTTC

abundance: .
v_gene: TRBV9
d_gene: TRBD1
j_gene: TRBJ1-6
CDR3aa: CASSLRGGQGRNSPLHF
CDR3nt: TGTGCCAGCAGCCTCCGGGGGGGACAGGGGAGGAATTCACCCCTCCACTTT

abundance: .
v_gene: TRBV2
d_gene: .
j_gene: TRBJ2-2
CDR3aa: CASSEAGGHTGELFF
CDR3nt: TGTGCCAGCAGTGAAGCGGGGGGGCACACCGGGGAGCTGTTTTTT

abundance: .
v_gene: TRBV7-9
d_gene: .
j_gene: TRBJ2-2
CDR3aa: CASSLLANTGELFF
CDR3nt: TGTGCCAGCAGCTTATTAGCGAACACCGGGGAGCTGTTTTTT

abundance: .
v_gene: TRBV7-9
d_gene: TRBD1
j_gene: TRBJ2-7
CDR3aa: CASSSTAGQGYEQYF
CDR3nt: TGTGCCAGCAGCTCAACCGCGGGACAGGGCTACGAGCAGTACTTC

abundance: .
v_gene: TRBV7-2
d_gene: .
j_gene: TRBJ1-2
CDR3aa: CASSLAIGGMFRSRDGYTF
CDR3nt: TGTGCCAGCAGCTTAGCGATTGGCGGGATGTTTAGGTCACGGGATGGCTACACCTTC

abundance: .
v_gene: TRBV6-5
d_gene: .
j_gene: TRBJ1-1
CDR3aa: CASSYWQSTEAFF
CDR3nt: TGTGCCAGCAGTTACTGGCAGTCCACTGAAGCTTTCTTT

abundance: .
v_gene: TRBV9
d_gene: .
j_gene: TRBJ1-1
CDR3aa: CASSVAPEGTEAFF
CDR3nt: TGTGCCAGCAGCGTAGCCCCAGAGGGCACTGAAGCTTTCTTT

abundance: .
v_gene: TRBV27
d_gene: .
j_gene: TRBJ2-3
CDR3aa: CASKNTRRGLSSTDTQYF
CDR3nt: TGTGCCAGCAAGAATACTAGGCGGGGGCTATCTAGCACAGATACGCAGTATTTT

abundance: .
v_gene: TRBV5-1
d_gene: TRBD1
j_gene: TRBJ2-2
CDR3aa: CASSLTGAETGELFF
CDR3nt: TGCGCCAGCAGCTTGACAGGGGCCGAAACCGGGGAGCTGTTTTTT

abundance: .
v_gene: TRBV7-9
d_gene: .
j_gene: TRBJ1-1
CDR3aa: CASSLNAPYTEAFF
CDR3nt: TGTGCCAGCAGCTTAAACGCGCCCTACACTGAAGCTTTCTTT

abundance: few
v_gene: TRBV27
d_gene: .
j_gene: TRBJ1-1
CDR3aa: CASSLLGRGFTEAFF
CDR3nt: TGTGCCAGCAGTTTATTAGGTAGGGGCTTTACTGAAGCTTTCTTT

abundance: .
v_gene: TRBV7-6
d_gene: .
j_gene: TRBJ1-3
CDR3aa: CASSSSPRSGNTIYF
CDR3nt: TGTGCCAGCAGCTCGAGCCCCCGCTCTGGAAACACCATATATTTT

abundance: .
v_gene: TRBV7-8
d_gene: .
j_gene: TRBJ1-6
CDR3aa: CASSLVRVLPHNSPLHF
CDR3nt: TGTGCCAGCAGCTTAGTACGGGTCCTCCCGCATAATTCACCCCTCCACTTT

abundance: .
v_gene: TRBV5-5
d_gene: .
j_gene: TRBJ2-3
CDR3aa: CASSLQGIADTQYF
CDR3nt: TGTGCCAGCAGCTTGCAGGGTATAGCAGATACGCAGTATTTT

abundance: .
v_gene: TRBV6-1
d_gene: .
j_gene: TRBJ1-2
CDR3aa: CASSWGETNYGYTF
CDR3nt: TGTGCCAGCAGCTGGGGCGAAACTAACTATGGCTACACCTTC

abundance: few
v_gene: TRBV7-9
d_gene: .
j_gene: TRBJ2-7
CDR3aa: CASSASVARGEQYF
CDR3nt: TGTGCCAGCAGCGCCTCAGTAGCCCGTGGGGAGCAGTACTTC

abundance: once
v_gene: TRBV5-1
d_gene: TRBD2
j_gene: TRBJ2-3
CDR3aa: CASSFLSGGADTQYF
CDR3nt: TGCGCCAGCAGCTTCCTGAGCGGGGGGGCGGATACGCAGTATTTT

abundance: .
v_gene: TRBV6-5
d_gene: .
j_gene: TRBJ1-6
CDR3aa: CASSEGIVSPLHF
CDR3nt: TGTGCCAGCAGTGAGGGTATTGTTTCACCCCTCCACTTT

abundance: .
v_gene: TRBV7-9
d_gene: TRBD1
j_gene: TRBJ2-3
CDR3aa: CASSFRDRGRTDTQYF
CDR3nt: TGTGCCAGCAGCTTTAGGGACAGGGGGCGCACAGATACGCAGTATTTT

abundance: once
v_gene: TRBV7-2
d_gene: .
j_gene: TRBJ1-3
CDR3aa: CASSLGQANSGNTIYF
CDR3nt: TGTGCCAGCAGCTTAGGGCAGGCCAACTCTGGAAACACCATATATTTT

abundance: .
v_gene: TRBV5-1
d_gene: .
j_gene: TRBJ1-2
CDR3aa: CASSLDRANYGYTF
CDR3nt: TGCGCCAGCAGCTTGGACAGGGCTAACTATGGCTACACCTTC

abundance: .
v_gene: TRBV9
d_gene: TRBD1
j_gene: TRBJ2-2
CDR3aa: CASSVGGTGGKAGELFF
CDR3nt: TGTGCCAGCAGCGTTGGCGGGACAGGGGGAAAGGCCGGGGAGCTGTTTTTT

abundance: .
v_gene: TRBV15
d_gene: TRBD1
j_gene: TRBJ2-1
CDR3aa: CATSRGRPFGQGVYNEQFF
CDR3nt: TGTGCCACCAGCAGAGGCCGACCGTTTGGACAGGGGGTCTACAATGAGCAGTTCTTC

abundance: .
v_gene: TRBV4-3
d_gene: .
j_gene: TRBJ1-2
CDR3aa: CASSQEGPWAGHGYTF
CDR3nt: TGCGCCAGCAGCCAGGAAGGACCTTGGGCGGGCCATGGCTACACCTTC

abundance: .
v_gene: TRBV7-9
d_gene: TRBD2
j_gene: TRBJ2-7
CDR3aa: CSSSLTSGALVSYEQYF
CDR3nt: TGTTCCAGCAGCTTAACTAGCGGGGCTTTAGTGTCCTACGAGCAGTACTTC

abundance: .
v_gene: TRBV4-1
d_gene: TRBD1
j_gene: TRBJ2-2
CDR3aa: CASSQIGTANTGELFF
CDR3nt: TGCGCCAGCAGCCAAATCGGGACAGCTAACACCGGGGAGCTGTTTTTT

abundance: .
v_gene: TRBV7-6
d_gene: .
j_gene: TRBJ2-6
CDR3aa: CASSRTRASIANVLTF
CDR3nt: TGTGCCAGCAGCAGGACGAGGGCAAGTATAGCCAACGTCCTGACTTTC

abundance: once
v_gene: TRBV15
d_gene: .
j_gene: TRBJ1-2
CDR3aa: CATSRDHRSVTRYGYTF
CDR3nt: TGTGCCACCAGCAGAGATCATCGCTCAGTAACCCGCTATGGCTACACCTTC

abundance: .
v_gene: TRBV7-8
d_gene: TRBD2
j_gene: TRBJ2-1
CDR3aa: CASSLTGGGPYNEQFF
CDR3nt: TGTGCCAGCAGCTTAACGGGCGGGGGGCCCTACAATGAACAGTTCTTC

abundance: .
v_gene: TRBV6-5
d_gene: TRBD1
j_gene: TRBJ1-4
CDR3aa: CASSYGGGTNEKLFF
CDR3nt: TGTGCCAGCAGTTACGGAGGGGGCACTAATGAAAAACTGTTTTTT